The 6 T cell receptor beta chains in this list originate from one sample, sequenced in a study of vaccination and CD4 T cells after COVID-19. The treatment: roughly ten-day PBMC culture with coronavirus spike peptide pools or control peptides (ViraFEST assay). The collection of CD4+ T cells from the unexposed donor took place before the COVID-19 pandemic (2011-2018). The study sequenced cultured CD4+ T cell DNA using the Oncomine TCR Beta short-read assay. TCRdb called the PCR reads again in MiXCR, with one record for every CDR3 protein. The sample includes around 6,300 distinct CDR3 sequences, approximately 70% of them seen just once. These receptors' antigens are unknown. Material for sequencing was CD4+ T cells from blood, cultured in vitro. These receptor sequences come from a human donor in good health.

The chain couples TRBV20-1 to TRBJ1-6; 7 bases agree with TRBD1. CDR3 length equals 14 residues. V was clipped by 4 bases and J by 5 bases; unmatched bases: 5. CDR1 and CDR2 (germline): DFQATT, SNEGSKA (reference sequence). DNA for the CDR3: TGCAGTGCTATCAAGGACAGGAATAATTCACCCCTCCACTTT. Its protein is CSAIKDRNNSPLHF.

This clonotype was picked up a small number of times. This chain's CDR3 is CSASPVPGPTINQPQHF. CDR3 DNA: TGCAGTGCTTCACCAGTTCCGGGACCCACGATTAATCAGCCCCAGCATTTT. This chain joins TRBV20-1 and TRBJ1-5; D may be TRBD1 (5 bases). Germline lookup yields CDR1 DFQATT and CDR2 SNEGSKA (reference sequence). The CDR3 has 17 amino acids. V lost 5 bases and J 4 bases, leaving 24 bases between the germline ends.

The V and J genes are TRBV20-1 and TRBJ2-2; perhaps TRBD2 as D (6 bases). V lost 5 bases to trimming and J lost 0 bases, with 10 bases between them. Germline V CDR1 and CDR2: DFQATT, SNEGSKA (reference sequence). This CDR3 comprises 14 residues. CDR3 region: CSAFGSTNTGELFF. The CDR3 nucleotides are TGCAGTGCTTTCGGGAGTACGAACACCGGGGAGCTGTTTTTT.

A single count supports this clonotype. The rearrangement links TRBV7-9 to TRBJ2-7; 9 nucleotides line up with TRBD2. There are 14 residues in the CDR3. Trimming at V came to 7 bases and at J to 4 bases, leaving 8 bases not matched to a gene. Looked up from germline, CDR1 is SEHNR and CDR2 is FQNEAQ (reference sequence). CDR3 loop: CASTALREGYEQYF. In nucleotides, the CDR3 is TGTGCCAGCACCGCCCTGCGGGAGGGTTACGAGCAGTACTTC.

V gene TRBV7-9 combines with J gene TRBJ2-2; D is perhaps TRBD2 (5 bases). V was shortened by 2 bases and J by 5 bases, with 12 bases between the two germline ends. The CDR3 runs to 15 residues. CDR1 and CDR2 from the germline V gene are SEHNR and FQNEAQ (reference sequence). CDR3 sequence: CASSLRGSGTGELFF. CDR3 DNA: TGTGCCAGCAGCTTACGCGGGTCGGGTACCGGGGAGCTGTTTTTT. Variable domain in full (rest from reference TRBV7-9 and TRBJ2-2): DTGVSQNPRHKITKRGQNVTFRCDPISEHNRLYWYRQTLGQGPEFLTYFQNEAQLEKSRLLSDRFSAERPKGSFSTLEIQRTEQGDSAMYLCASSLRGSGTGELFFGEGSRLTVL.

This chain links TRBV7-2 with TRBJ1-1, with 7 bases that match TRBD1. The CDR3 consists of 13 residues. J lost 4 bases, V lost 6 bases, and 5 bases had no gene match. CDR1 SGHTA and CDR2 FQGNSA come from the germline V gene. CDR3 sequence: CASRSQGVTEAFF. In DNA, the CDR3 is TGTGCCAGCAGGTCTCAGGGGGTCACTGAAGCTTTCTTT. Filled out from reference TRBV7-2 and TRBJ1-1, the complete variable domain reads GAGVSQSPSNKVTEKGKDVELRCDPISGHTALYWYRQSLGQGLEFLIYFQGNSAPDKSGLPSDRFSAERTGGSVSTLTIQRTQQEDSAVYLCASRSQGVTEAFFGQGTRLTVV.